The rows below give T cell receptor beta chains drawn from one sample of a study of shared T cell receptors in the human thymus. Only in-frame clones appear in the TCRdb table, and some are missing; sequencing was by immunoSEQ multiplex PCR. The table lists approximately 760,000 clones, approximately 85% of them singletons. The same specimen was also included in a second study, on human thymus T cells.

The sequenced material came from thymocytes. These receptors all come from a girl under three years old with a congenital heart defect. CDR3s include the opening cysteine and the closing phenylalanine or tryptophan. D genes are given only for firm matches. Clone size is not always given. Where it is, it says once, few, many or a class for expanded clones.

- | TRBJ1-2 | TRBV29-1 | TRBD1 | CSVHRDRTGYGYTF
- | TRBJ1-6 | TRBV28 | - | CASSSGSYNSPLHF
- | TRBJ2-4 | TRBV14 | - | CASSQDSVPLIQYF
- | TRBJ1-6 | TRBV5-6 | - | CASSLYGTSTGAPLHF
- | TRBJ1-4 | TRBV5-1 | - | CASSLGPSVANEKLFF
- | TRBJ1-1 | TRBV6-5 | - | CASMVRGITEAFF
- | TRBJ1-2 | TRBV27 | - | CASSANHRSRNNYGYTF
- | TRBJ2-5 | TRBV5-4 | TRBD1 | CASSPGTGEETQYF
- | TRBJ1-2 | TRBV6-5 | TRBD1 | CASSYYGTVGSYTF
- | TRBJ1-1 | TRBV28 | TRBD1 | CASSLELADPGRDRGYTEAFF
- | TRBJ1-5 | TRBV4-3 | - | CASSQGYGLSNQPQHF
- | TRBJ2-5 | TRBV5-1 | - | CASSLGGVIQGETQYF
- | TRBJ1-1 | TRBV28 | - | CASSAGGLFF
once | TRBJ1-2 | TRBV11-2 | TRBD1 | CASSLGARGTNYGYTF
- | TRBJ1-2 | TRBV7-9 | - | CASSSYRDRVTYGYTF
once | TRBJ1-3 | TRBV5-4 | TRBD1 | CASSLKGARGNTIYF
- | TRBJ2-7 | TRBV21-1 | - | CASSAYSRVSYEQYF
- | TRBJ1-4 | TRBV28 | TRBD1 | CASGTLGQGAGKLFF
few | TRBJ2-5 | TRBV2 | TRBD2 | CASTEGLAGGQVKTQYF
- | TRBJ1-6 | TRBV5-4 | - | CASSPGLGLGSPLHF
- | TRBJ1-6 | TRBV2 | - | CASTMSRDHSPLHF
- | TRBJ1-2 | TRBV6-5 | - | CASRPLPRANYGYTF
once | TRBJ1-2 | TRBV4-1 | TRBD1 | CASSHRPRDSYGYTF
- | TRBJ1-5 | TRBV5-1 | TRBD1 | CASSPGTANQPQHF
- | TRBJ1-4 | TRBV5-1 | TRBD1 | CASSSPDRGANEKLFF
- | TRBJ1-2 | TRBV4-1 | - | CASSQPGPDEHSYGYTF
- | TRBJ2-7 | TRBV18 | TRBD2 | CASSPALAGKPYEQYF
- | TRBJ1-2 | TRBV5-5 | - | CASSLAKAGMGYTF
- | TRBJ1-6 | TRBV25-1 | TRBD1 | CASSAGQGYNSPLHF
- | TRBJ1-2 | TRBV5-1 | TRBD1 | CASSLDRAGYTF
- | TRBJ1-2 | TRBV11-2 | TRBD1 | CASSFDRVYNYGYTF
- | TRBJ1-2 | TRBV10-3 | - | CAISDDKRLIHNYGYTF
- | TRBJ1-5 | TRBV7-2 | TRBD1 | CASSLVETGAPNQPQHF
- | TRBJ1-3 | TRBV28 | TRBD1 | CASSLCWTGGHSGNTIYF
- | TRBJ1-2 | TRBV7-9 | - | CASTGGNYGYTF
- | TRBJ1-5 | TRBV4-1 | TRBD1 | CASSPQPGQEFPQPQHF
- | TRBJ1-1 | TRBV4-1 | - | CASSHVSGFMNTEAFF
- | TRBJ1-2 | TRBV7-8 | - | CASSLPDSIGYTF
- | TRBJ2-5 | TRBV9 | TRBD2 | CASSVGLAGGQREETQYF
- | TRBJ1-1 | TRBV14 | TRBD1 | CASSPTGVTEAFF
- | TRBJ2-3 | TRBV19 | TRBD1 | CASSPRTGRGTDTQYF
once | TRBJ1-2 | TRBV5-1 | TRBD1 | CASSLALGQGSRSYGYTF
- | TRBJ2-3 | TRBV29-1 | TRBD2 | CSVIGGASTDTQYF
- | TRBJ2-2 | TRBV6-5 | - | CASTGGFGELFF
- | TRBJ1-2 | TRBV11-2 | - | CASSLKGGYTF
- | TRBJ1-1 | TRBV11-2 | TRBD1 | CASSAPQGHTEAFF
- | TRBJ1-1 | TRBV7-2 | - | CASSPLKKEAFF
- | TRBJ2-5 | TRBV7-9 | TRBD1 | CASGAGGRQETQYF
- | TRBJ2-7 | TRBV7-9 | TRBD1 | CASSSLGTGGYEQYF
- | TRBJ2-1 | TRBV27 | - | CASSAQGPGVNEQFF
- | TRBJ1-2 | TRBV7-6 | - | CASSPWGRANYGYTF
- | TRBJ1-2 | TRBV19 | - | CASSMGPVYGYTF
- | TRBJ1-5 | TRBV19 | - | CASSVDTSPPQPQHF
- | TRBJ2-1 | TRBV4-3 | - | CASSPRTLGNEQFF
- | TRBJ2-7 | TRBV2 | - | CASSELNLTGTPYYEQYF